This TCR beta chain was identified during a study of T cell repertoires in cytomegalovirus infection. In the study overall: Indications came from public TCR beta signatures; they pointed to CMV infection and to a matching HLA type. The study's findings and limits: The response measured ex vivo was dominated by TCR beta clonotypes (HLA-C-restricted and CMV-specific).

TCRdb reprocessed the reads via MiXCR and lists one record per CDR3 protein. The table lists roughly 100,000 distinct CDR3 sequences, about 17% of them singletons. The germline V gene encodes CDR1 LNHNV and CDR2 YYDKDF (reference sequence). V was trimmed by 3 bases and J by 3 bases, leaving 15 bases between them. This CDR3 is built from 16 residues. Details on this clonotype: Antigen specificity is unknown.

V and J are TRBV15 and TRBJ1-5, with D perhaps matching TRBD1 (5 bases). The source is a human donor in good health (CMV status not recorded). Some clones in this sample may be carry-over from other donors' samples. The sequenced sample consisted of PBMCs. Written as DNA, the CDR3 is TGTGCCACCAGCAGCCGGCGAGGGGCCGACAATCAGCCCCAGCATTTT. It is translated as CATSSRRGADNQPQHF.